This T cell receptor beta chain was recorded in a study of blood T cell repertoires in COVID-19. Across the study: Sites across the United States, Italy and Spain contributed samples from acute and convalescent COVID-19. Nucleic acid was either cDNA or gDNA, and it came from T cells, B-cell-depleted T cells, or PBMCs.

Germline assignment: CDR1 SGHNT and CDR2 YYREEE (reference sequence). V lost 0 bases and J 0 bases, leaving 8 bases between the germline ends. The CDR3 loop spans 15 amino acids. In the original analysis: Reference gene primer amplification gave nucleated cell count estimates. Some clones are missing from TCRdb's copy, which holds only in-frame ones; the method was immunoSEQ multiplex PCR. The DNA gave D and trimming, while V, J and clone size come from that table. The repertoire holds a few hundred thousand clones, 90% seen once, with roughly 3.6% in the top ten. Sequenced: peripheral blood. This receptor was taken from a middle-aged woman with acute or convalescent COVID-19. This chain links TRBV5-4 with TRBJ2-3; D might be TRBD1 (5 bases). DNA of the CDR3: TGTGCCAGCAGCTTGGGGCAGGGTAGCACAGATACGCAGTATTTT. Translating it yields CASSLGQGSTDTQYF.